One T cell receptor (beta chain) is described in this entry. TCRdb passed the 5' RACE reads through MiXCR, listing each CDR3 protein once. Of about 220,000 distinct CDR3 sequences listed, 3% to 4% are singletons. The sample is drawn from a study of T cells after yellow fever vaccination. The CDR3 runs to 17 residues. The V and J ends lost 4 bases and 7 bases respectively, with 22 bases between them. Germline loops: CDR1 ENHRY, CDR2 SYGVKD. This rearrangement joins TRBV10-3 to TRBJ2-2, with TRBD1 as a possible D gene (6 bases). The material sequenced was CD4+ T cells sorted from PBMCs, taken 10 days after the yellow fever booster vaccination. The receptor's source is a man aged 18 to 30 who received the YFV17D yellow fever vaccine. The CDR3 DNA reads TGTGCCATCAGTGGGTCGATCGGACATCCAGGGGACGGGGAGCTGTTTTTT. Encoded protein: CAISGSIGHPGDGELFF.